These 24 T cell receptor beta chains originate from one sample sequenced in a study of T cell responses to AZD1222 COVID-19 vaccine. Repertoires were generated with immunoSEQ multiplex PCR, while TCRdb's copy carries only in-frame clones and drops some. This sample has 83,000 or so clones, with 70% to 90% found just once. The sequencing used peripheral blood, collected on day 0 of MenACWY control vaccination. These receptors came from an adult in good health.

The CDR3 is CATSDYGPGETQYF. Written as DNA, the CDR3 is TGTGCCACCAGTGACTACGGACCGGGGGAGACCCAGTACTTC. This rearrangement joins TRBV24-1 to TRBJ2-5; possibly TRBD2 for D (5 bases). The V gene's germline CDR1 is KGHDR and CDR2 SFDVKD. There are 14 residues in the CDR3. Trimming stripped 4 bases from V and 5 bases from J, with 13 bases between.

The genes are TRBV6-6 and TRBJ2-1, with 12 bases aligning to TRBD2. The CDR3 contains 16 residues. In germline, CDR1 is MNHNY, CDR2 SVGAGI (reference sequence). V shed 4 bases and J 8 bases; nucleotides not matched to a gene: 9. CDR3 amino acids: CASSFPTSGRGDEQFF. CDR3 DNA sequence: TGTGCCAGCAGTTTCCCGACTAGCGGGAGAGGCGATGAGCAGTTCTTC.

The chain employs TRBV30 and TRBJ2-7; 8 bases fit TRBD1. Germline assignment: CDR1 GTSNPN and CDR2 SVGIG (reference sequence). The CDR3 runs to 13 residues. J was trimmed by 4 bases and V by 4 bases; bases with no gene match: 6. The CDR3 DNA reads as TGTGCCTGGACGGGGACAGGATTGTACGAGCAGTACTTC. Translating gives CAWTGTGLYEQYF.

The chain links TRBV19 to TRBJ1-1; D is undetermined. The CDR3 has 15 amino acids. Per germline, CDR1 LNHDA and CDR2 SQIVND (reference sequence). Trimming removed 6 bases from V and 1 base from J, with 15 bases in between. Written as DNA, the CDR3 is TGTGCCAGTAGAAGAATAGTATTTGGGAACACTGAAGCTTTCTTT. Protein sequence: CASRRIVFGNTEAFF.

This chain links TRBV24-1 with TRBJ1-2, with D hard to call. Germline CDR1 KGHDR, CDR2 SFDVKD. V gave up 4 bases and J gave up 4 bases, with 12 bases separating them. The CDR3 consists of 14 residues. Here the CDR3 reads CATSDPWTTYGYTF. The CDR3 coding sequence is TGTGCCACCAGTGACCCCTGGACCACCTATGGCTACACCTTC.

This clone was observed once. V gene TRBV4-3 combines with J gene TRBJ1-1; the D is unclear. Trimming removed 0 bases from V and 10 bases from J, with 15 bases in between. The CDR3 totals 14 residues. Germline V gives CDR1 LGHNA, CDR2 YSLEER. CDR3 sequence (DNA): TGCGCCAGCAGCCAAGATGGCCCCCGGGCAGGAGCTTTCTTT. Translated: CASSQDGPRAGAFF.

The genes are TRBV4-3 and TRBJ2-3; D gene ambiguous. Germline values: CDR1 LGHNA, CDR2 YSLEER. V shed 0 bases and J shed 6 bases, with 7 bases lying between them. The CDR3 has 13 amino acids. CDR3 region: CASSQDRPDTQYF. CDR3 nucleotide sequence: TGCGCCAGCAGCCAAGATAGGCCGGATACGCAGTATTTT.

The CDR3 sequence: CASSDFPGAFF. As DNA, the CDR3 is TGTGCCAGCAGTGACTTCCCTGGAGCTTTCTTT. This chain joins TRBV2 and TRBJ1-1; D not certain. CDR1 is SNHLY and CDR2 is FYNNEI in the germline V gene. CDR3 size: 11 residues. Between the trimmed V and J ends, which lost 3 bases and 10 bases, there was a span of 9 bases.

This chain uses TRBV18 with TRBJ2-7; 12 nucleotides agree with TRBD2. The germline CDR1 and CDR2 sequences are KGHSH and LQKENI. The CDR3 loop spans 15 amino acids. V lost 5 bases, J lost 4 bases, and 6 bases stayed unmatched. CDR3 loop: CASSELTSGRYEQYF. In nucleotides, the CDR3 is TGTGCCAGCTCAGAATTGACTAGCGGGAGATACGAGCAGTACTTC.

The CDR3 sequence is CASSEWGTSGSGYEQYF. Written as DNA, the CDR3 is TGTGCCAGCAGCGAATGGGGGACTAGCGGGAGCGGGTACGAGCAGTACTTC. This chain joins TRBV7-8 and TRBJ2-7; TRBD2 matches 14 bases. Germline values: CDR1 SGHVS, CDR2 FQNEAQ. This CDR3 has 17 amino acids. The J segment lost 4 bases and the V segment lost 5 bases, leaving 10 bases of the junction unmatched.

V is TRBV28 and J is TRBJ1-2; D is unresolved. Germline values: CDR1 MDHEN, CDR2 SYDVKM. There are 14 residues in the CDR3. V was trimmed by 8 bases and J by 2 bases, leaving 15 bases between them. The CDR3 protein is CASLVGEANYGYTF. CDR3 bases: TGTGCCAGCCTTGTGGGCGAGGCCAACTATGGCTACACCTTC.

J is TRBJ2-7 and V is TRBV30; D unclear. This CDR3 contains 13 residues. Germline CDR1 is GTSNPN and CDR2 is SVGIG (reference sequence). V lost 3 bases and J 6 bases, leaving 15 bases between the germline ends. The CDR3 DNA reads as TGTGCCTGGAGCGTTTGGGTAACTGGCGAGCAGTACTTC. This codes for CAWSVWVTGEQYF.

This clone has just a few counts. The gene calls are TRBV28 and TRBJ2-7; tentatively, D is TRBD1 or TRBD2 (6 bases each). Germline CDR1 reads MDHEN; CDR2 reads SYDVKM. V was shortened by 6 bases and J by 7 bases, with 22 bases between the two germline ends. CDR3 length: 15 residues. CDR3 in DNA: TGTGCCAGCAGCCGATTGGGGGGCTTTCTGGATGAGCAGTACTTC. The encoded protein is CASSRLGGFLDEQYF. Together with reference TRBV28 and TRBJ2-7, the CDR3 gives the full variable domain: DVKVTQSSRYLVKRTGEKVFLECVQDMDHENMFWYRQDPGLGLRLIYFSYDVKMKEKGDIPEGYSVSREKKERFSLILESASTNQTSMYLCASSRLGGFLDEQYFGPGTRLTVT.

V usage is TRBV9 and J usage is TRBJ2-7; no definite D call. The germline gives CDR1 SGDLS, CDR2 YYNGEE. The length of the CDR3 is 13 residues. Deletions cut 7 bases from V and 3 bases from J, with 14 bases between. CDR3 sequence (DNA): TGTGCCAGCTCTCCAAACAAAGGCTACGAGCAGTACTTC. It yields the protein CASSPNKGYEQYF.

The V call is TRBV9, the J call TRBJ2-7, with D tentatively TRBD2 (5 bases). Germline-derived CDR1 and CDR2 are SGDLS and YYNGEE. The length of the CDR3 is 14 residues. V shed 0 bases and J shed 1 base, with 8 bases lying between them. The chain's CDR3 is CASSVDGKSYEQYF. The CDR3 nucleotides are TGTGCCAGCAGCGTAGACGGGAAATCCTACGAGCAGTACTTC.

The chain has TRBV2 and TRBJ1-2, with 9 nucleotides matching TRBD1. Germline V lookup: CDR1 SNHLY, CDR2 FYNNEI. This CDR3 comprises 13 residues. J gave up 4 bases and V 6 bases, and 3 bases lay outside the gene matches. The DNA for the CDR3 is TGTGCCAGCAGACAGGGGGCGGTCTATGGCTACACCTTC. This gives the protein CASRQGAVYGYTF. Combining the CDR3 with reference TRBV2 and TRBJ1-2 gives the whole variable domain EPEVTQTPSHQVTQMGQEVILRCVPISNHLYFYWYRQILGQKVEFLVSFYNNEISEKSEIFDDQFSVERPDGSNFTLKIRSTKLEDSAMYFCASRQGAVYGYTFGSGTRLTVV.

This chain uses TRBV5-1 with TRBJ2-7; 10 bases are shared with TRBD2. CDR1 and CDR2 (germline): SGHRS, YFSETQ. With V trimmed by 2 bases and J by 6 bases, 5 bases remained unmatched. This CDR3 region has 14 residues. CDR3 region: CASSLLAGRVEQYF. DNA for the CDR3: TGCGCCAGCAGCTTACTAGCGGGGAGGGTCGAGCAGTACTTC. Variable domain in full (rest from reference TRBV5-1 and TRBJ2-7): KAGVTQTPRYLIKTRGQQVTLSCSPISGHRSVSWYQQTPGQGLQFLFEYFSETQRNKGNFPGRFSGRQFSNSRSEMNVSTLELGDSALYLCASSLLAGRVEQYFGPGTRLTVT.

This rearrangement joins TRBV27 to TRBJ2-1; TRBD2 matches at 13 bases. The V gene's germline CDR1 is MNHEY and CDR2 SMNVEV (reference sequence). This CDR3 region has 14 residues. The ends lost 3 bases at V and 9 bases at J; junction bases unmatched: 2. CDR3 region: CASSFGTSGTEQFF. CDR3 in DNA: TGTGCCAGCAGTTTTGGGACTAGCGGGACTGAGCAGTTCTTC.

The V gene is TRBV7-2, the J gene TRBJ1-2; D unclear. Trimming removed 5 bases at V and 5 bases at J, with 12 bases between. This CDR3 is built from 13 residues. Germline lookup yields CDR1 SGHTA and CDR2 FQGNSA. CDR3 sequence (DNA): TGTGCCAGCAGCCACCCCCCGGCATATGGCTACACCTTC. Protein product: CASSHPPAYGYTF.

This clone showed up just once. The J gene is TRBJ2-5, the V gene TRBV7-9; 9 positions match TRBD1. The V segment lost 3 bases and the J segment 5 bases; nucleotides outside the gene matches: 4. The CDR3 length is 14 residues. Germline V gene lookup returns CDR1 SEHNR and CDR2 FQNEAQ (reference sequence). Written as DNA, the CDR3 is TGTGCCAGCAGCTTCGGGACAGGGATGGAGACCCAGTACTTC. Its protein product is CASSFGTGMETQYF.

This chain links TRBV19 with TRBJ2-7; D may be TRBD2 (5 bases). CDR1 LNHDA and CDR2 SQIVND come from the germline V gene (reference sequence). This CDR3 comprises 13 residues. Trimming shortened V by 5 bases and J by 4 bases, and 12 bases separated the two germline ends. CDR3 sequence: CASSLGLKYEQYF. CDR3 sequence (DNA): TGTGCCAGTAGTCTCGGACTGAAATACGAGCAGTACTTC.

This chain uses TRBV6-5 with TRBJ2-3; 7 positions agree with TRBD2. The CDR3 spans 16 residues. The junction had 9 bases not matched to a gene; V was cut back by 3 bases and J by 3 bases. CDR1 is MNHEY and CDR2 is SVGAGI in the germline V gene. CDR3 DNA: TGTGCCAGCAGTTATAATGCGGGAGCTGGAACAGATACGCAGTATTTT. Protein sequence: CASSYNAGAGTDTQYF.

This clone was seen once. CDR3 amino acids: CASSQKQTRNSPLHF. CDR3 nucleotide sequence: TGTGCCAGCAGCCAAAAGCAGACACGAAATTCACCCCTCCACTTT. The chain carries TRBV14 and TRBJ1-6; D is unresolved. Trimming left V 2 bases short and J 7 bases short, with 12 bases between. Germline V gene data show CDR1 as SGHDN and CDR2 as FVKESK. The CDR3 runs 15 residues.

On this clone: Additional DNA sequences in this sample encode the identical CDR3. CDR3 in amino acids: CASSLAGVYEQYF. Here the CDR3 DNA reads TGTGCCAGCAGCTTAGCCGGGGTTTACGAGCAGTACTTC. The chain carries TRBV7-2 and TRBJ2-7; a weak D match, TRBD2 (5 bases). The CDR3 length is 13 residues. The V and J ends lost 0 bases and 4 bases respectively, with 7 bases between them. Germline lookup yields CDR1 SGHTA and CDR2 FQGNSA. Filled out from reference TRBV7-2 and TRBJ2-7, the complete variable domain reads GAGVSQSPSNKVTEKGKDVELRCDPISGHTALYWYRQSLGQGLEFLIYFQGNSAPDKSGLPSDRFSAERTGGSVSTLTIQRTQQEDSAVYLCASSLAGVYEQYFGPGTRLTVT.